This is a list of T cell receptor beta chains from one sample in a study of T-cell memory formation after mild COVID-19. TCRdb recomputed calls from the 5' RACE reads with MiXCR, one row per CDR3 protein. The table includes approximately 350,000 distinct CDR3 sequences, around 27% detected once. The sequenced sample was PBMCs or a T cell subset sorted from them (not recorded which). These receptors were collected from an adult woman who had mild COVID-19 (a few samples of this study predate the infection). Cell type and time point are not known. Both conserved end residues are part of each CDR3. A D gene is named only where the DNA matches it firmly. Clone size is shown for a subset of rows, as once, few, many or a class of expanded clone.

>TRBV4-2|TRBJ2-3|-|few|13
TGTGCCAGCAGCCAATCGGATTTAGATACGCAGTATTTT
CASSQSDLDTQYF
>TRBV4-3|TRBJ2-1|-|few|13
TGCGCCAGCAGCGCACAAGGGTACAATGAGCAGTTCTTC
CASSAQGYNEQFF
>TRBV7-8|TRBJ2-3|TRBD2|-|20
TGTGCCAGCAACTTAGTCCGCTTAGCGGGAGGGCCTATGGTGGCAGATACGCAGTATTTT
CASNLVRLAGGPMVADTQYF
>TRBV5-1|TRBJ2-5|-|few|15
TGCGCCAGCAGCCGGGCGCCAGGGGCGGAGGAGACCCAGTACTTC
CASSRAPGAEETQYF
>TRBV27|TRBJ2-7|TRBD1|many|15
TGTGCCAGCAGTTTCACCGGGACAGGGGCTTACGAGCAGTACTTC
CASSFTGTGAYEQYF
>TRBV5-1|TRBJ2-1|-|-|14
TGCGCCAGCAGCCCCACGCTAGCAGACAATGAGCAGTTCTTC
CASSPTLADNEQFF
>TRBV7-2|TRBJ2-3|TRBD2|-|14
TGTGCCAGCATCGGACTAGCGAGCACAGATACGCAGTATTTT
CASIGLASTDTQYF
>TRBV20-1|TRBJ2-1|TRBD2|few|18
TGCAGTGCTAGAGATCGGGGGCCTGGGAGACTAGCGGGAGAGGTGCAGTTCTTC
CSARDRGPGRLAGEVQFF
>TRBV6-5|TRBJ1-1|-|-|13
TGTGCCAGCAGCGAGCGAGCTGGGACTGAAGCTTTCTTT
CASSERAGTEAFF
>TRBV5-8|TRBJ2-7|-|few|14
TGTGCCAGCAGCGACCGGGACACAACCTACGAGCAGTACTTC
CASSDRDTTYEQYF
>TRBV24-1|TRBJ2-5|-|-|18
TGTGCCACCAGTGACGTGTTTGTGTCTGGGCAGGAACAAGAGACCCAGTACTTC
CATSDVFVSGQEQETQYF
>TRBV20-1|TRBJ2-3|-|-|17
TGCAGTGCTAGAGATTTTTCCCCGGGGGAGTTCACAGATACGCAGTATTTT
CSARDFSPGEFTDTQYF
>TRBV7-9|TRBJ1-4|-|-|15
TGTGCCAGCAGCGATGTAGACAGGTCGCGTGAAAAACTGTTTTTT
CASSDVDRSREKLFF
>TRBV20-1|TRBJ2-5|TRBD2|-|12
TGCAGTGCTCCGACTAGCCCTGAGACCCAGTACTTC
CSAPTSPETQYF
>TRBV12-3/TRBV12-4|TRBJ2-7|TRBD2|-|15
TGTGCCAGCAGTTTAAGGCTAGCGGCCGGCTACGAGCAGTACTTC
CASSLRLAAGYEQYF
>TRBV12-3/TRBV12-4|TRBJ2-3|TRBD1|medium-sized|14
TGTGCCAGTAAGCCGGGACAGCACACAGATACGCAGTATTTT
CASKPGQHTDTQYF
>TRBV7-9|TRBJ2-7|-|-|14
TGTGCCAGCAGCTTAATCGGACCGACTTACGAGCAGTACTTC
CASSLIGPTYEQYF
>TRBV7-2|TRBJ1-6|TRBD1|-|15
TGTGCCAGCAGCTCGACAGGGGGCCATAATTCACCCCTCCACTTT
CASSSTGGHNSPLHF
>TRBV7-8|TRBJ2-1|TRBD2|-|17
TGTGCCAGCAGCTTAGGGCTAGCGGGAGGACCATACAATGAGCAGTTCTTC
CASSLGLAGGPYNEQFF
>TRBV18|TRBJ1-5|TRBD1|few|14
TGTGCCAGCTCCCCGGACAGGGGTGATCAGCCCCAGCATTTT
CASSPDRGDQPQHF
>TRBV7-8|TRBJ2-3|TRBD1|-|15
TGTGCCAGCAGCTCGGGACAGGCCGCCCCAGATACGCAGTATTTT
CASSSGQAAPDTQYF
>TRBV7-9|TRBJ2-7|-|many|17
TGTGCCAGCAGCCCAGGGGGGGCAGGGGGGCCATCATACGAGCAGTACTTC
CASSPGGAGGPSYEQYF
>TRBV5-6|TRBJ1-1|-|-|13
TGTGCCAGCAGCTTGACCCCTTCCACTGAAGCTTTCTTT
CASSLTPSTEAFF
>TRBV2|TRBJ2-1|TRBD2|-|16
TGTGCCAGCAGTCCGACTAGCGGGAGCGCCTACAATGAGCAGTTCTTC
CASSPTSGSAYNEQFF
>TRBV5-1|TRBJ2-1|TRBD2|-|18
TGCGCCAGCAGCTTGCCAGTCCTAAGCGGGAGGGCCATAAATGAGCAGTTCTTC
CASSLPVLSGRAINEQFF
>TRBV20-1|TRBJ1-2|-|few|14
TGCAGTGCTAGAGATGAGGGGGACCCACGCTTCTCCACCTTC
CSARDEGDPRFSTF
>TRBV7-8|TRBJ2-1|TRBD2|few|16
TGTGCCAGCAACCCACCGGGACTAGCGGGAGTACATGAGCAGTTCTTC
CASNPPGLAGVHEQFF
>TRBV14|TRBJ2-1|TRBD2|few|11
TGTGCCAGCAGCCCCCAGCGGGAGCTGTTCTTC
CASSPQRELFF
>TRBV29-1|TRBJ2-5|-|-|13
TGCAGCGTTGAAGAGTCGAGCGGAGAGACCCAGTACTTC
CSVEESSGETQYF
>TRBV5-1|TRBJ1-2|-|-|15
TGCGCCAGCAGCTTGGATCCGGATCCTAACTATGGCTACACCTTC
CASSLDPDPNYGYTF
>TRBV12-3/TRBV12-4|TRBJ2-5|-|-|14
TGTGCCAGCAGCATGACAGTGGATGAGGAGACCCAGTACTTC
CASSMTVDEETQYF
>TRBV6-2/TRBV6-3|TRBJ2-7|-|-|11
TGTGCCAGCAGTTATCACTACGAGCAGTACTTC
CASSYHYEQYF
>TRBV20-1|TRBJ2-5|TRBD1|once|17
TGCAGTGCTAGAAAATTCCGAGACAGGGAGCCCCAGGAGACCCAGTACTTC
CSARKFRDREPQETQYF
>TRBV7-2|TRBJ2-7|-|-|15
TGTGCCAGCAGCTTAGCGGAGAGGAACACCTACGAGCAGTACTTC
CASSLAERNTYEQYF
>TRBV24-1|TRBJ2-2|TRBD2|-|17
TGTGCCACCAGTGACCGGGAAGCGCGGGAGCGGACCGGGGAGCTGTTTTTT
CATSDREARERTGELFF
>TRBV5-1|TRBJ2-3|-|-|16
TGCGCCAGCAGCTACTCCCCGGGGGCCGGCACAGATACGCAGTATTTT
CASSYSPGAGTDTQYF
>TRBV7-2|TRBJ2-1|TRBD2|many|15
TGTGCCAGCAGCCAACTAGCGGGAGGGCCGGGTGAGCAGTTCTTC
CASSQLAGGPGEQFF
>TRBV20-1|TRBJ2-3|TRBD1|few|14
TGCAGCGAAAGGGGGAACAGGGGGCAAGATACGCAGTATTTT
CSERGNRGQDTQYF
>TRBV20-1|TRBJ2-1|-|few|17
TGCAGTGCTAGAGATGAGTTTACTAGCAGACCACACAATGAGCAGTTCTTC
CSARDEFTSRPHNEQFF
>TRBV5-1|TRBJ2-2|-|-|14
TGCGCCAGCAGCGCCGGATCCGCGCCCGGGGAGCTGTTTTTT
CASSAGSAPGELFF
>TRBV7-9|TRBJ1-2|-|few|15
TGTGCCAGCAGCTTAGCGGCAGGGTTTAACTATGGCTACACCTTC
CASSLAAGFNYGYTF
>TRBV6-5|TRBJ2-4|TRBD1|few|19
TGTGCCAGCAGTTACGGGACAGGACAGTTGGGTCTAGGCAAAAACATTCAGTACTTC
CASSYGTGQLGLGKNIQYF
>TRBV5-1|TRBJ2-3|-|few|15
TGCGCCAGCAGCTTACAACCCTCTAGCACAGATACGCAGTATTTT
CASSLQPSSTDTQYF
>TRBV7-6|TRBJ2-3|TRBD1|-|16
TGTGCCAGCAGCTTAGAGGGGGACAGGTGGTCAGATACGCAGTATTTT
CASSLEGDRWSDTQYF